This T cell receptor (beta chain) originates from a study of cytomegalovirus exposure and HLA in healthy donors. Study results and limitations: Cytomegalovirus-associated TCR beta chains were listed, numbering over 150. Many donors carried some public TCRs, although rarity characterized most TCR sequences.

There are 16 residues in the CDR3. Per the germline V gene, CDR1 is SGHRS and CDR2 is YFSETQ. Trimming took off 2 bases at V and 17 bases at J, with 28 bases between the two ends. Using immunoSEQ multiplex PCR, the repertoire was profiled, and TCRdb retains in-frame clones only, with some absent. The sample includes 150,000 or so clones, around 93% of them seen just once. As concerns this clone: The antigen remains undetermined.

Sequences were obtained from PBMCs. The rearrangement joins TRBV5-1 to TRBJ1-4; TRBD1 is a possible D gene (5 bases). The receptor was derived from a man aged 18 to 30 in good health and CMV-seropositive. In DNA form, the CDR3 reads TGCGCCAGCAGCTTTGACGGAGGGGTGTCAGGACCCGGGATTTTTTTT. Protein: CASSFDGGVSGPGIFF.